The 25 T cell receptor beta chains below all came from one sample that was sequenced in a study of cytomegalovirus exposure and HLA in healthy donors. The assay was immunoSEQ multiplex PCR, and TCRdb's table has in-frame clones only and misses some. The data hold some 98,000 clones, with around 85% observed a single time. Material: PBMCs. These receptors all stem from a woman in her 30s in good health and CMV-seronegative.

V and J are TRBV7-3 and TRBJ2-1; TRBD2 matches 16 bases. V lost 5 bases to trimming and J lost 9 bases; unmatched junction nucleotides: 10. CDR3 length: 17 amino acids. The V gene's germline CDR1 is SGHTA and CDR2 FQGTGA. CDR3 DNA: TGTGCCAGCAGCCCTGATTCCGGGACTAGCGGGGGGGCTGAGCAGTTCTTC. This gives the protein CASSPDSGTSGGAEQFF.

The chain is built from TRBV28 and TRBJ1-4, with D perhaps TRBD1 (5 bases). The germline gives CDR1 MDHEN, CDR2 SYDVKM. This CDR3 is built from 15 residues. V lost 3 bases and J lost 5, with 13 bases in between. CDR3 coding DNA: TGTGCCAGCAGTTTCGTTACGGGGGGGAATGAAAAACTGTTTTTT. It is translated as CASSFVTGGNEKLFF.

The chain couples TRBV11-2 to TRBJ2-1; 7 bases are shared with TRBD1. The CDR3 loop spans 13 amino acids. Germline values: CDR1 SGHAT, CDR2 FQNNGV. J lost 4 bases, V lost 3 bases, and 0 bases had no gene match. The CDR3 nucleotides are TGTGCCAGCAGCTTGGGACAGTACAATGAGCAGTTCTTC. Translating it yields CASSLGQYNEQFF.

The chain has TRBV11-2 and TRBJ1-4; D remains unclear. CDR1 and CDR2 from the germline V gene are SGHAT and FQNNGV. V was trimmed by 5 bases and J by 7 bases, leaving 17 bases between them. This CDR3 comprises 15 residues. The CDR3 DNA follows: TGTGCCAGCAGCCTCACCGCCGCGAGGGTTGAAAAACTGTTTTTT. Translating gives CASSLTAARVEKLFF.

The genes are TRBV19 and TRBJ1-5; weak D call: TRBD1 (6 bases). Germline V gene sequence: CDR1 LNHDA, CDR2 SQIVND (reference sequence). This CDR3 comprises 12 residues. V was pared by 8 bases and J by 4 bases, with 9 bases between. CDR3 in amino acids: CASLQGNQPQHF. In DNA form, the CDR3 reads TGTGCCAGTTTACAGGGAAATCAGCCCCAGCATTTT.

The chain uses TRBV7-2 and TRBJ2-5; 12 bases fit TRBD2. The ends lost 1 base at V and 2 bases at J; junction bases unmatched: 2. The CDR3 is 16 amino acids. Germline CDR1 is SGHTA and CDR2 is FQGNSA. CDR3 DNA: TGTGCCAGCAGCTTAGTAGGGACTAGCGGGCAAGAGACCCAGTACTTC. It codes for CASSLVGTSGQETQYF.

This chain links TRBV18 with TRBJ1-5, with a tentative D call TRBD1 (5 bases). With 4 bases removed from V and 6 bases from J, the gap between germline ends came to 19 bases. Germline V lookup: CDR1 KGHSH, CDR2 LQKENI. CDR3 size: 16 residues. Here the CDR3 DNA reads TGTGCCAGCTCACAGCCCGGTCAAACAAGGGGTCAGCCCCAGCATTTT. This translates into CASSQPGQTRGQPQHF.

This chain connects TRBV7-2 to TRBJ2-1, with unresolved D. Germline values: CDR1 SGHTA, CDR2 FQGNSA. Trimming stripped 5 bases from V and 7 bases from J, with 12 bases between. The CDR3 totals 13 residues. The CDR3 bases are TGTGCCAGCAGCCCCCAGAGGATTAATGAGCAGTTCTTC. This codes for CASSPQRINEQFF.

This clone was observed once. CDR3 in DNA: TGTGCCAGCAGCCCCGGGACAGGGATTCAGCCCCAGCATTTT. This sequence encodes CASSPGTGIQPQHF. V is TRBV11-2 and J is TRBJ1-5; 9 bases fit TRBD1. Unmatched junction bases numbered 5, after V lost 5 bases and J lost 6 bases. The CDR3 has 14 amino acids. Looked up from germline, CDR1 is SGHAT and CDR2 is FQNNGV.

The J gene is TRBJ2-7, the V gene TRBV7-9; 7 bases fit TRBD2. CDR1 is SEHNR and CDR2 is FQNEAQ in the germline V gene (reference sequence). The CDR3 loop spans 15 amino acids. With 2 bases clipped from V and 3 bases from J, the junction kept 7 bases outside the gene matches. CDR3 loop: CASSLSRGSVYEQYF. Written as DNA, the CDR3 is TGTGCCAGCAGCTTATCCCGCGGGAGTGTCTACGAGCAGTACTTC.

V usage is TRBV2 and J usage is TRBJ1-2; 10 bases match TRBD1. This CDR3 spans 13 amino acids. Per germline, CDR1 SNHLY and CDR2 FYNNEI. J was trimmed by 6 bases and V by 7 bases; bases with no gene match: 5. The CDR3, as DNA: TGTGCCAGCACCGCGGACAGGGGGGATGGCTACACCTTC. It codes for CASTADRGDGYTF. Full variable domain (remainder filled in from reference TRBV2 and TRBJ1-2): EPEVTQTPSHQVTQMGQEVILRCVPISNHLYFYWYRQILGQKVEFLVSFYNNEISEKSEIFDDQFSVERPDGSNFTLKIRSTKLEDSAMYFCASTADRGDGYTFGSGTRLTVV.

V is TRBV18 and J is TRBJ2-2; unclear D gene. The germline V gene has CDR1 KGHSH and CDR2 LQKENI. Trimming left V 5 bases short and J 4 bases short, with 5 bases between. The CDR3 is 12 amino acids. The CDR3 DNA follows: TGTGCCAGCTCAGCGATCACCGGGGAGCTGTTTTTT. Its translation is CASSAITGELFF.

V usage is TRBV7-8 and J usage is TRBJ2-5; TRBD1 matches 7 bases. The germline gives CDR1 SGHVS, CDR2 FQNEAQ. This CDR3 has 15 residues. V was clipped by 5 bases and J by 1 base; unmatched bases: 7. CDR3 DNA sequence: TGTGCCAGCAGCGCATACGGGACAGCCCAAGAGACCCAGTACTTC. Protein sequence: CASSAYGTAQETQYF.

The chain combines TRBV5-4 with TRBJ2-1; 7 bases are shared with TRBD2. There are 17 residues in the CDR3. Germline trimming cut 6 bases from V and 9 bases from J; bases unmatched to any gene: 21. Per the germline V gene, CDR1 is SGHNT and CDR2 is YYREEE (reference sequence). CDR3 amino acids: CASISVGGGRTSGEQFF. The DNA of the CDR3 is TGTGCCAGCATAAGTGTGGGGGGGGGACGCACCAGTGGTGAGCAGTTCTTC. Full variable domain (remainder filled in from reference TRBV5-4 and TRBJ2-1): ETGVTQSPTHLIKTRGQQVTLRCSSQSGHNTVSWYQQALGQGPQFIFQYYREEENGRGNFPPRFSGLQFPNYSSELNVNALELDDSALYLCASISVGGGRTSGEQFFGPGTRLTVL.

The V call is TRBV7-8, the J call TRBJ1-5, with D unresolved. CDR1 and CDR2 from the germline V gene are SGHVS and FQNEAQ. V was cut by 0 bases and J by 1 base, with 7 bases left in between. The CDR3 runs to 15 residues. The CDR3 is CASSLAGASNQPQHF. The CDR3 DNA follows: TGTGCCAGCAGCTTAGCGGGCGCCAGCAATCAGCCCCAGCATTTT.

The rearrangement uses TRBV4-1 and TRBJ1-1, with TRBD1 identical over 8 bases. The CDR3 has 15 amino acids. Germline-derived CDR1 and CDR2 are MGHRA and YSYEKL. With 4 bases clipped from V and 4 bases from J, the junction kept 8 bases outside the gene matches. The CDR3 DNA sequence: TGCGCCAGCAGCCGTCCCCAGGGGGCCTCCACTGAAGCTTTCTTT. The encoded protein is CASSRPQGASTEAFF.

The genes are TRBV4-1 and TRBJ2-3, with D possibly TRBD1 on 5 matching bases. CDR1 and CDR2 (germline): MGHRA, YSYEKL. V lost 4 bases to trimming and J lost 1 base, with 12 bases between them. This CDR3 is 15 amino acids long. CDR3 coding DNA: TGCGCCAGCAGCCGGACAATTGGCCGCACAGATACGCAGTATTTT. It codes for CASSRTIGRTDTQYF.

In its sample, this clone was seen many times. The chain is built from TRBV7-2 and TRBJ2-7, with D maybe TRBD1 (7 bases). V lost 4 bases, J lost 3 bases, and 13 bases lay in between. The V gene's germline CDR1 is SGHTA and CDR2 FQGNSA. CDR3 size: 14 residues. The CDR3 coding sequence is TGTGCCAGCAGCTATCGCCAGGGGGGCTACGAGCAGTACTTC. Its protein product is CASSYRQGGYEQYF. The full variable domain, in which reference TRBV7-2 and TRBJ2-7 provide the parts outside the CDR3, is GAGVSQSPSNKVTEKGKDVELRCDPISGHTALYWYRQSLGQGLEFLIYFQGNSAPDKSGLPSDRFSAERTGGSVSTLTIQRTQQEDSAVYLCASSYRQGGYEQYFGPGTRLTVT.

This clone is a singleton in its sample. This sequence joins TRBV7-3 and TRBJ1-2; a possible D gene is TRBD1 (6 bases). This CDR3 contains 15 residues. The germline V gene encodes CDR1 SGHTA and CDR2 FQGTGA. Trimming cost V 5 bases and J 6 bases, with 19 bases left between them. Written as DNA, the CDR3 is TGTGCCAGCAGCCCGCGGGGGGGCGCGACGAATGGCTACACCTTC. As protein: CASSPRGGATNGYTF.

The chain joins TRBV5-1 to TRBJ2-1; 10 bases match TRBD2. The junction had 3 bases not matched to a gene; V was cut back by 2 bases and J by 1 base. This CDR3 has 16 residues. Germline V gene lookup returns CDR1 SGHRS and CDR2 YFSETQ. CDR3 nucleotides: TGCGCCAGCAGCTTAGGACTAGCGGCTTCCTACAATGAGCAGTTCTTC. Translated: CASSLGLAASYNEQFF.

The chain carries TRBV27 and TRBJ1-4; TRBD1 might be the D (6 bases). The CDR3 loop spans 15 amino acids. The V gene lost 6 bases and the J gene lost 3 bases, with 14 bases spanning the gap. Germline V gene data show CDR1 as MNHEY and CDR2 as SMNVEV (reference sequence). CDR3 sequence (DNA): TGTGCCAGCAGCACGGGACATCCTGCTAATGAAAAACTGTTTTTT. This translates into CASSTGHPANEKLFF.

The chain links TRBV6-6 to TRBJ1-2; a weak D match, TRBD1 (6 bases). The germline gives CDR1 MNHNY, CDR2 SVGAGI (reference sequence). V lost 7 bases and J 8 bases, leaving 20 bases between the germline ends. CDR3 length equals 14 residues. The CDR3 bases are TGTGCCAGCACCCAACGAGGTCACACAGGGGGCTACACCTTC. It codes for CASTQRGHTGGYTF.

This sequence joins TRBV6-1 and TRBJ1-2; tentatively, D is TRBD1 (6 bases). Germline CDR1 reads MNHNS; CDR2 reads SASEGT. The CDR3 contains 13 residues. The ends were cut back, 4 bases at V and 0 bases at J, with 6 bases in the middle. The CDR3 spells CASSGQANYGYTF. The CDR3 DNA is TGTGCCAGCAGTGGACAGGCTAACTATGGCTACACCTTC.

The chain combines TRBV7-8 with TRBJ2-3; 13 nucleotides agree with TRBD2. The CDR3 sequence is 17 residues long. CDR1 is SGHVS, CDR2 FQNEAQ, per germline. With V trimmed by 2 bases and J by 6 bases, 8 bases remained unmatched. The CDR3 spells CASSLKRTSGSEDTQYF. The CDR3 nucleotides read TGTGCCAGCAGCTTAAAAAGGACTAGCGGGAGTGAGGATACGCAGTATTTT.

The chain couples TRBV27 to TRBJ1-3; D possibly corresponds to TRBD1 (6 bases). This CDR3 is built from 17 residues. Trimming left V 6 bases short and J 0 bases short, with 18 bases between. The germline CDR1 and CDR2 sequences are MNHEY and SMNVEV (reference sequence). The CDR3 coding sequence is TGTGCCAGCAGATCCCGGACAGCCGCTCACTCTGGAAACACCATATATTTT. It yields the protein CASRSRTAAHSGNTIYF.